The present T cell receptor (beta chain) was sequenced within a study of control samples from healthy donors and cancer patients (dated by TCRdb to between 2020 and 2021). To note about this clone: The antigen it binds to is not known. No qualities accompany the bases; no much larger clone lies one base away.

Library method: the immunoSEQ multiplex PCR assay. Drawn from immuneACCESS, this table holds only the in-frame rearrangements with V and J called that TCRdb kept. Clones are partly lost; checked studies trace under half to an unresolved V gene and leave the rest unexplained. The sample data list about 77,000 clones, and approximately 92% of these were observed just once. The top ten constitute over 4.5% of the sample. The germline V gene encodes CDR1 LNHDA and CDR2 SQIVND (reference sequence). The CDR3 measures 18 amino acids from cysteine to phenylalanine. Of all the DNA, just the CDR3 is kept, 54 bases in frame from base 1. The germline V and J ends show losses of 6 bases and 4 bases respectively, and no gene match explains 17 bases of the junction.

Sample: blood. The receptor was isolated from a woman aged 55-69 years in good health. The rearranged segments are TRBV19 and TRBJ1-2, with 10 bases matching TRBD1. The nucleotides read TGTGCCAGTAGCCCACTCCGGGACAGGGGACGCGGAGGCTATGGCTACACCTTC. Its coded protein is CASSPLRDRGRGGYGYTF. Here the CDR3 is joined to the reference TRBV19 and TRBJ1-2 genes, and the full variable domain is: DGGITQSPKYLFRKEGQNVTLSCEQNLNHDAMYWYRQDPGQGLRLIYYSQIVNDFQKGDIAEGYSVSREKKESFPLTVTSAQKNPTAFYLCASSPLRDRGRGGYGYTFGSGTRLTVV.